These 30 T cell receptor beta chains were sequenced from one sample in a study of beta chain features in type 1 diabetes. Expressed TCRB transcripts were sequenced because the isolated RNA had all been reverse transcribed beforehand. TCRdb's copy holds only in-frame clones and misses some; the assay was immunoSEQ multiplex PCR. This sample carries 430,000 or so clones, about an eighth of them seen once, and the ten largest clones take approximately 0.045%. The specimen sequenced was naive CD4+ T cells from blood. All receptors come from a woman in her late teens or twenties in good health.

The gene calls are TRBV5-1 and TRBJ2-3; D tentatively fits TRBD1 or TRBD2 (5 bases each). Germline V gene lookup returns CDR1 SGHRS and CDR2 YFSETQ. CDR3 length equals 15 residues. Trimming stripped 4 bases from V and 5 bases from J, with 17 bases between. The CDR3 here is CASSPQGPAGDTQYF. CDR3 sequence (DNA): TGCGCCAGCAGCCCCCAGGGACCGGCGGGAGATACGCAGTATTTT.

CDR3 DNA: TGCGCCAGCAGCCCTGGCGGTTTTGGGTCACCCCTCCACTTT. Protein sequence: CASSPGGFGSPLHF. This chain uses TRBV5-1 with TRBJ1-6, with unresolved D. The germline V gene has CDR1 SGHRS and CDR2 YFSETQ. V lost 4 bases and J 10 bases, leaving 15 bases between the germline ends. This CDR3 is 14 amino acids long.

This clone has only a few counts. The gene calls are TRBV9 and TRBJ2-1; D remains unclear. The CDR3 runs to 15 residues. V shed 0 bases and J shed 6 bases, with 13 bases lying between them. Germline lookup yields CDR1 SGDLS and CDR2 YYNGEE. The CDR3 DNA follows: TGTGCCAGCAGCGTAGGACGGACGTTGGGCAATGAGCAGTTCTTC. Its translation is CASSVGRTLGNEQFF.

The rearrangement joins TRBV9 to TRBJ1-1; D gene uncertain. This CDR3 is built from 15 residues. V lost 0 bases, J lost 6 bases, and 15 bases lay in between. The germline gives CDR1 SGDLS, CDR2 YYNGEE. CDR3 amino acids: CASSVGPNRVSEAFF. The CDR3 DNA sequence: TGTGCCAGCAGCGTAGGACCAAATCGGGTTTCTGAAGCTTTCTTT. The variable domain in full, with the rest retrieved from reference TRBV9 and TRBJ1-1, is DSGVTQTPKHLITATGQRVTLRCSPRSGDLSVYWYQQSLDQGLQFLIQYYNGEERAKGNILERFSAQQFPDLHSELNLSSLELGDSALYFCASSVGPNRVSEAFFGQGTRLTVV.

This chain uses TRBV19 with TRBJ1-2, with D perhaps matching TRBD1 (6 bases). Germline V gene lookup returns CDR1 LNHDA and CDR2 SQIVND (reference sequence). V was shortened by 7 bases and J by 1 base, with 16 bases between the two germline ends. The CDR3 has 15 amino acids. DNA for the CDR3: TGTGCCAGTAATTCGGACAGATGGAATAACTATGGCTACACCTTC. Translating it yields CASNSDRWNNYGYTF.

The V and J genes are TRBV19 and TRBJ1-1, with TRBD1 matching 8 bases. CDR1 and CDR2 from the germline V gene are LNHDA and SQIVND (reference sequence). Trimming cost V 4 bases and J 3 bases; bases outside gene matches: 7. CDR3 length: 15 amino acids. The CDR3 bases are TGTGCCAGTAGTACCGGACAGGGACGATACACTGAAGCTTTCTTT. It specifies CASSTGQGRYTEAFF.

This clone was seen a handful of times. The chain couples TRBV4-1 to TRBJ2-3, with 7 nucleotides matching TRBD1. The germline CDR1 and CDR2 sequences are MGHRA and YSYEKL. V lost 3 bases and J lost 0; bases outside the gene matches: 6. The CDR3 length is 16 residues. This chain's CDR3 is CASSHQDRFSTDTQYF. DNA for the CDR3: TGCGCCAGCAGCCACCAGGACAGGTTTAGCACAGATACGCAGTATTTT.

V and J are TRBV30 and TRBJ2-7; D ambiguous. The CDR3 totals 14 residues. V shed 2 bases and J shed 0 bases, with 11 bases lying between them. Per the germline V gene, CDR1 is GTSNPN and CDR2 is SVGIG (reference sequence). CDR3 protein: CAWSYWVSSYEQYF. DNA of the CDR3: TGTGCCTGGAGTTACTGGGTAAGCTCCTACGAGCAGTACTTC.

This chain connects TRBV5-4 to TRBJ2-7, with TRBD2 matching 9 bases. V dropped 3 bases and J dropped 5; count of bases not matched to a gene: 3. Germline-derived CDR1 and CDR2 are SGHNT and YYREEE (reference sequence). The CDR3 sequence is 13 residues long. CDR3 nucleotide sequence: TGTGCCAGCAGCTCCCTAGCGGGAAACGAGCAGTACTTC. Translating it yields CASSSLAGNEQYF.

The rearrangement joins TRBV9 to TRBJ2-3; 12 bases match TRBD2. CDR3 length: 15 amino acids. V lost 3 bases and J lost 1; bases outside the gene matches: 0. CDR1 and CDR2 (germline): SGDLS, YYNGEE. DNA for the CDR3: TGTGCCAGCAGCGGACTAGCGGGGGGCACAGATACGCAGTATTTT. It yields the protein CASSGLAGGTDTQYF.

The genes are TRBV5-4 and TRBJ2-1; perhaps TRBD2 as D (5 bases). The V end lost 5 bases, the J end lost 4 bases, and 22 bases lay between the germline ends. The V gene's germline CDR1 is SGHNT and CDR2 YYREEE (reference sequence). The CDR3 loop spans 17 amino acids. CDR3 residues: CASRRTPRGKSYNEQFF. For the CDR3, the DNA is TGTGCCAGCAGGAGGACCCCACGGGGAAAGTCGTACAATGAGCAGTTCTTC.

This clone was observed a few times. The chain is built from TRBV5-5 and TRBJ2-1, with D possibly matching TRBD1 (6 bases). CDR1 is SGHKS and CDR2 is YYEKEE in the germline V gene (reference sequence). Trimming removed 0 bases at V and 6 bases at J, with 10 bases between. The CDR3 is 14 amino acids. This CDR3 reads CASSLAQGSNEQFF. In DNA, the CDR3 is TGTGCCAGCAGCTTGGCTCAGGGGAGCAATGAGCAGTTCTTC.

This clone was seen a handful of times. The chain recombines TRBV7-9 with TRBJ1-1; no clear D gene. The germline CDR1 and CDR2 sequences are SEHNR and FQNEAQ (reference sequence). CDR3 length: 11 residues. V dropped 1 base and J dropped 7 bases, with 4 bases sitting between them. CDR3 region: CASSLGVEAFF. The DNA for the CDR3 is TGTGCCAGCAGCTTAGGGGTTGAAGCTTTCTTT.

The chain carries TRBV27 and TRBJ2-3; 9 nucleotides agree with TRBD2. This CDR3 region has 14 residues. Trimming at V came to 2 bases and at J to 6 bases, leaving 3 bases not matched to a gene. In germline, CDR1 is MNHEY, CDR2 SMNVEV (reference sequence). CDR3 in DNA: TGTGCCAGCAGTTTAGTCCTAGCGGGGGATACGCAGTATTTT. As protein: CASSLVLAGDTQYF.

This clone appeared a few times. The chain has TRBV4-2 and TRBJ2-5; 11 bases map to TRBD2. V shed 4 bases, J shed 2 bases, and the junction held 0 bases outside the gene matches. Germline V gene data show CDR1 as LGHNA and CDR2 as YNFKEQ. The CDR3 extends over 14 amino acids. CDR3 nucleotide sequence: TGTGCCAGCAGCCGGACTAGCGGGCAAGAGACCCAGTACTTC. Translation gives CASSRTSGQETQYF.

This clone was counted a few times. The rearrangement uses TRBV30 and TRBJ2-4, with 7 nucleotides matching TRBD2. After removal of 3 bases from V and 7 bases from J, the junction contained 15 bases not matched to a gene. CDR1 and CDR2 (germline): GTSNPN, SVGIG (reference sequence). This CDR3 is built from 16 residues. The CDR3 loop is CAWSPRGAGVENIQYF. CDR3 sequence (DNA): TGTGCCTGGAGCCCTCGTGGGGCGGGGGTTGAGAACATTCAGTACTTC.

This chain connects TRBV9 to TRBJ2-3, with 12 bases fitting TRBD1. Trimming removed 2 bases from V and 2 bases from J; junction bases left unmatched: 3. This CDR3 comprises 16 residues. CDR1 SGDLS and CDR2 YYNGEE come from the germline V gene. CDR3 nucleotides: TGTGCCAGCAGCGTGGGACAGGGGGCGAACACAGATACGCAGTATTTT. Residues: CASSVGQGANTDTQYF.

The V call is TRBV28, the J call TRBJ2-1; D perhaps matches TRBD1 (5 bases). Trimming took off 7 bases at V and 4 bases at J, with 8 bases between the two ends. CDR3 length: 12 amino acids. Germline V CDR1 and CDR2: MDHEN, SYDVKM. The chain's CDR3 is CASTGAYNEQFF. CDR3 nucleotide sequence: TGTGCCAGCACTGGGGCTTACAATGAGCAGTTCTTC.

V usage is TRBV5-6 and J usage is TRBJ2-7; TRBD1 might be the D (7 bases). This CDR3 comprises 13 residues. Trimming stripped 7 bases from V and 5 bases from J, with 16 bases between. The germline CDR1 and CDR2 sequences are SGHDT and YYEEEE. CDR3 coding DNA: TGTGCCAGCTTCAGGGGGGCACGAAACGAGCAGTACTTC. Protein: CASFRGARNEQYF.

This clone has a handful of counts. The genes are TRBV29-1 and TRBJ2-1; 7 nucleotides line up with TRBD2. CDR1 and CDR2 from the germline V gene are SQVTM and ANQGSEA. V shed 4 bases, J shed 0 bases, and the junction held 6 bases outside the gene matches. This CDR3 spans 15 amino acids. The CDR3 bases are TGCAGCGTTGCTCCTAGCGGAAGCTCCTACAATGAGCAGTTCTTC. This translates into CSVAPSGSSYNEQFF.

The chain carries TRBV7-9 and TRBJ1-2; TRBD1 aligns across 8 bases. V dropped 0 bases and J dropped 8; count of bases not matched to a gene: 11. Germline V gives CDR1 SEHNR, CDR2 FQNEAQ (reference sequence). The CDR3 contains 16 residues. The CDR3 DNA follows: TGTGCCAGCAGCTTAGCCCCCGCAGGGGGCGCGAAGGGCTACACCTTC. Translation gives CASSLAPAGGAKGYTF.

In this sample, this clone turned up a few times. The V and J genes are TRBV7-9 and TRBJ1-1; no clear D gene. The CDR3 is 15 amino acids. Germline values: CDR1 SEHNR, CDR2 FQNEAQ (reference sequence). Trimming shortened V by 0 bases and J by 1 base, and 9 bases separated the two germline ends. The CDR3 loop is CASSLAGSPNTEAFF. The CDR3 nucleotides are TGTGCCAGCAGCTTAGCAGGCAGCCCGAACACTGAAGCTTTCTTT.

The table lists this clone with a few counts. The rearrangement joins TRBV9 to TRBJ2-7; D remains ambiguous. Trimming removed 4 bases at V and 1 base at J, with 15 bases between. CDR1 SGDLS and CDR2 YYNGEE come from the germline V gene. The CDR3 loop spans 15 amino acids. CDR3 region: CASSPSWVSSYEQYF. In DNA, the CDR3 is TGTGCCAGCAGCCCGTCATGGGTTTCTTCCTACGAGCAGTACTTC.

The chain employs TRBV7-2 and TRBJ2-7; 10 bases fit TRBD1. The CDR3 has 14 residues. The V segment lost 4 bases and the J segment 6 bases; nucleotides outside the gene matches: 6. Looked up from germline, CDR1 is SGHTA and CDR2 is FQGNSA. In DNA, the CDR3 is TGTGCCAGCAGCTCACGGGACAGGGGCTCCGAGCAGTACTTC. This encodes CASSSRDRGSEQYF.

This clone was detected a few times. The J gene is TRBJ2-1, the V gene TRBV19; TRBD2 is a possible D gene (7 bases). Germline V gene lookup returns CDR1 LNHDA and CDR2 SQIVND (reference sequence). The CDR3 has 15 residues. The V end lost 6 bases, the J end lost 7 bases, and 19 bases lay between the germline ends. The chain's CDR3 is CASRTTRRGANEQFF. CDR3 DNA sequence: TGTGCCAGTAGAACCACCCGCCGGGGGGCAAATGAGCAGTTCTTC.

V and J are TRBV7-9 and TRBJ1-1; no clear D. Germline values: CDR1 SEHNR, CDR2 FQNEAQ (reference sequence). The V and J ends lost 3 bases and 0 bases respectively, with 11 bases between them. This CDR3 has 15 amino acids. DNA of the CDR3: TGTGCCAGCAGCTTTCTTGGCCACTTGAACACTGAAGCTTTCTTT. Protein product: CASSFLGHLNTEAFF.

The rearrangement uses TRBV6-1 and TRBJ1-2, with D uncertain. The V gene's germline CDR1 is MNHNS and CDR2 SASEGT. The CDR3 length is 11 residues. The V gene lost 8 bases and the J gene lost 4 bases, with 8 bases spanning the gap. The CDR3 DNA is TGTGCCAGCGGGCAGGCCTATGGCTACACCTTC. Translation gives CASGQAYGYTF.

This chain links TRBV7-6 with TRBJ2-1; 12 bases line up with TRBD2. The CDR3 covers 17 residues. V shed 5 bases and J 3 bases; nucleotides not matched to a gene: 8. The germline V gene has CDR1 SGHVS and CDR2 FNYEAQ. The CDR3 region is CASSPRLAGVDYNEQFF. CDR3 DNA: TGTGCCAGCAGCCCTCGACTAGCGGGAGTTGACTACAATGAGCAGTTCTTC.

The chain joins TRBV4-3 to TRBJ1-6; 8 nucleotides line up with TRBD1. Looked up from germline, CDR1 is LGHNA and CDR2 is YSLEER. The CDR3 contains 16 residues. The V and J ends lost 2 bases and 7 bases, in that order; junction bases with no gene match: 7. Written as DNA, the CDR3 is TGCGCCAGCAGCCAACGACAGGGGATGGGGAATTCACCCCTCCACTTT. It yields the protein CASSQRQGMGNSPLHF.

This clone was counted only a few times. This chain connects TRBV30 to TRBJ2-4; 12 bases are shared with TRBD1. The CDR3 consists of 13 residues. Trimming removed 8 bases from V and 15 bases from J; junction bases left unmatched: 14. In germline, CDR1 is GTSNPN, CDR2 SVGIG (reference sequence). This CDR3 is CAGTWDRGRFLYF. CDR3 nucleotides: TGTGCCGGGACCTGGGACAGGGGGCGTTTTTTGTACTTC.